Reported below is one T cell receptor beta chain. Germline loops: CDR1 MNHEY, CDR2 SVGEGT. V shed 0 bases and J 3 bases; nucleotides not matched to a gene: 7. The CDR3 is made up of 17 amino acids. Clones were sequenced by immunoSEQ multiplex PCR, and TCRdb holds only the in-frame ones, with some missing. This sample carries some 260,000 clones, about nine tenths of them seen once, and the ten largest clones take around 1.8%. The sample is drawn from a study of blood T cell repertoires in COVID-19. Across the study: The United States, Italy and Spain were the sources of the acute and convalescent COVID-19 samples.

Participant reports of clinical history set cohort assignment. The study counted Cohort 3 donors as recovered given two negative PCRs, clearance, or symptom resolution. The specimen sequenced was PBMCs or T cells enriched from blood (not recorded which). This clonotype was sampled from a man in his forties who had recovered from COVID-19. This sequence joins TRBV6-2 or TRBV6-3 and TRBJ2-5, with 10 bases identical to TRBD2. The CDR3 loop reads CASSYSPLAGVKETQYF. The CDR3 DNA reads TGTGCCAGCAGTTACTCCCCGCTAGCGGGGGTGAAAGAGACCCAGTACTTC.